Shown below are 10 T cell receptor beta chains from a single sample sequenced in a study of blood T cell repertoires in COVID-19. Profiled with immunoSEQ multiplex PCR; TCRdb holds only in-frame clones, not every one. The table lists roughly 110,000 clones, about 82% of them singletons. Sequenced input: peripheral blood. The receptors were sampled from a man of 80 years or more with COVID-19, enrolled during active disease.

The CDR3, as DNA: TGCGCCAGCAGCTTGGAGGGACTAGCGGGGGTCGGGGAGCTGTTTTTT. This codes for CASSLEGLAGVGELFF. The genes are TRBV5-1 and TRBJ2-2, with 14 bases fitting TRBD2. The CDR3 loop spans 16 amino acids. Germline values: CDR1 SGHRS, CDR2 YFSETQ. V lost 0 bases, J lost 7 bases, and 2 bases stayed unmatched.

This chain connects TRBV5-8 to TRBJ2-3; TRBD2 agrees at 8 bases. The J segment lost 1 base and the V segment lost 3 bases, leaving 10 bases of the junction unmatched. The CDR3 loop spans 17 amino acids. Per the germline V gene, CDR1 is SGHTS and CDR2 is YDEGEE. The CDR3 sequence: CASSSNRDSGGTDTQYF. In DNA, the CDR3 is TGTGCCAGCAGCTCAAACCGCGATAGCGGGGGCACAGATACGCAGTATTTT. The full variable domain, rest sourced from reference TRBV5-8 and TRBJ2-3, is EAGVTQSPTHLIKTRGQQATLRCSPISGHTSVYWYQQALGLGLQFLLWYDEGEERNRGNFPPRFSGRQFPNYSSELNVNALELEDSALYLCASSSNRDSGGTDTQYFGPGTRLTVL.

The chain carries TRBV7-9 and TRBJ1-2, with 9 bases fitting TRBD1. V shed 9 bases and J 3 bases; nucleotides not matched to a gene: 5. Germline loops: CDR1 SEHNR, CDR2 FQNEAQ (reference sequence). CDR3 length equals 13 residues. The CDR3 spells CARGDRADYGYTF. The CDR3 DNA reads TGTGCCAGGGGGGACAGGGCTGACTATGGCTACACCTTC.

The rearrangement links TRBV5-1 to TRBJ1-1; D is undetermined. Germline CDR1 reads SGHRS; CDR2 reads YFSETQ. The CDR3 contains 12 residues. Trimming shortened V by 10 bases and J by 1 base, and 11 bases separated the two germline ends. The CDR3, as DNA: TGCGCCTCTGGGGAGCCGAACACTGAAGCTTTCTTT. This translates into CASGEPNTEAFF.

V is TRBV9 and J is TRBJ2-7, with D possibly being TRBD2 (5 bases). V was shortened by 2 bases and J by 0 bases, with 9 bases between the two germline ends. From germline, CDR1 is SGDLS and CDR2 YYNGEE. The CDR3 runs to 14 residues. The CDR3 nucleotides are TGTGCCAGCAGCGTGACTACGCACTCCTACGAGCAGTACTTC. It translates to CASSVTTHSYEQYF.

This clone was observed a few times. The J gene is TRBJ1-3, the V gene TRBV21-1; the tabulated D call, TRBD1, remains unverified against the DNA. TRBV21-1 is a listed pseudogene. The CDR3 has 16 residues. The CDR3 spells CASSKRLGDRRNTIYF. In DNA form, the CDR3 reads TGTGCCAGCAGCAAACGCCTGGGGGACAGACGAAACACCATATATTTT.

The chain links TRBV14 to TRBJ2-5, with D tentatively TRBD2 (6 bases). The CDR3 has 12 amino acids. Germline V CDR1 and CDR2: SGHDN, FVKESK. Trimming left V 4 bases short and J 6 bases short, with 9 bases between. CDR3 coding DNA: TGTGCCAGCAGCCTTGGAGGGAAGACCCAGTACTTC. The encoded protein is CASSLGGKTQYF.

This chain uses TRBV6-5 with TRBJ1-5, with TRBD1 identical over 10 bases. With V trimmed by 4 bases and J by 7 bases, 4 bases remained unmatched. From germline, CDR1 is MNHEY and CDR2 SVGAGI. There are 14 residues in the CDR3. The CDR3 region has the DNA TGTGCCAGCAGTTCGACAGGGGGCGGGCAGCCCCAGCATTTT. Its protein product is CASSSTGGGQPQHF.

This clone occurred a few times. This chain connects TRBV9 to TRBJ1-6; 7 bases are a match to TRBD1. Germline V gene data show CDR1 as SGDLS and CDR2 as YYNGEE. V shed 8 bases and J 10 bases; nucleotides not matched to a gene: 9. CDR3 size: 13 residues. The CDR3 here is CASQDRAGSPLHF. CDR3 in DNA: TGTGCCAGTCAAGACAGGGCGGGATCACCCCTCCACTTT.

The gene calls are TRBV11-2 and TRBJ1-2, with TRBD1 matching over 9 bases. Germline V gene sequence: CDR1 SGHAT, CDR2 FQNNGV. There are 14 residues in the CDR3. With 5 bases clipped from V and 4 bases from J, the junction kept 5 bases outside the gene matches. The chain's CDR3 is CASSIGTGLYGYTF. In nucleotides, the CDR3 is TGTGCCAGCAGCATCGGGACAGGGCTCTATGGCTACACCTTC. Full variable domain (remainder filled in from reference TRBV11-2 and TRBJ1-2): EAGVAQSPRYKIIEKRQSVAFWCNPISGHATLYWYQQILGQGPKLLIQFQNNGVVDDSQLPKDRFSAERLKGVDSTLKIQPAKLEDSAVYLCASSIGTGLYGYTFGSGTRLTVV.